This entry concerns a single T cell receptor (beta chain). Antigen specificity is unknown. The record originates from a study of cytomegalovirus exposure and HLA in healthy donors. 13 Jbeta primers and 60 Vbeta primers were used for the PCR. The repertoire was sequenced with immunoSEQ multiplex PCR; TCRdb's copy has only in-frame clones and lacks some. Here the sample spans roughly 250,000 clones, 70% to 90% being singletons. Findings of the study overall: Accounts indicate the classifier identified cytomegalovirus status with strong specificity and sensitivity. Analysis was carried out at a later point, and it linked a missense DCLRE1C variant to TCR beta V- and J-gene trimming.

V lost 10 bases and J 3 bases, leaving 9 bases between the germline ends. The CDR3 consists of 11 residues. In germline, CDR1 is MNHEY, CDR2 SVGAGI. The chain links TRBV6-5 to TRBJ1-2; perhaps TRBD1 as D (5 bases). The clonotype originates from a woman aged 35 to 49 in good health and CMV-seropositive. The sample was PBMCs. In DNA form, the CDR3 reads TGTGCCACCCGACAGTACTATGGCTACACCTTC. Protein sequence: CATRQYYGYTF.